This T cell receptor (beta chain) comes out of a study of cytomegalovirus exposure and HLA in healthy donors. Vbeta (60) and Jbeta (13) primers were used in the PCR. Assay used: immunoSEQ multiplex PCR; TCRdb lists only in-frame clones, some missing. The repertoire has roughly 180,000 clones, around 80% of them found once; the top ten carry roughly 1.4%. This CDR3 is 14 amino acids long. Germline V CDR1 and CDR2: MDHEN, SYDVKM. V was trimmed by 5 bases and J by 5 bases, leaving 12 bases between them. In its sample, this clone was seen a few times. This TCR came from a woman in her twenties or thirties in good health and CMV-seropositive. The chain recombines TRBV28 with TRBJ1-4, with D maybe TRBD1 (5 bases). Sequencing was done on a sample of PBMCs. The CDR3 coding sequence is TGTGCCAGCAGTCTCAGGGTGGGGAATGAAAAACTGTTTTTT. Residues: CASSLRVGNEKLFF.